The 21 T cell receptor beta chains below were found in one sample sequenced in a study of graft-versus-host responses after intestinal transplantation. Their antigens remain unidentified. Data came from immunoSEQ multiplex PCR; TCRdb stores just in-frame clones and leaves some out. The sample shows approximately 63,000 clones, about 94% of them seen only once. The sample here was unstimulated CD4+ T cells sorted from spleen or lymph node cells, taken before transplant. The receptors were gathered from a human donor who was the organ donor for an intestinal transplant.

The chain is built from TRBV29-1 and TRBJ2-7; weak D call: TRBD1 (6 bases). The V and J ends lost 7 bases and 4 bases respectively, with 17 bases between them. Germline V gene data show CDR1 as SQVTM and CDR2 as ANQGSEA. This CDR3 comprises 13 residues. Here the CDR3 DNA reads TGCAGCGCCAGGACAGTCAATGGGTACGAGCAGTACTTC. Translated: CSARTVNGYEQYF.

This clone has a single count. The chain links TRBV18 to TRBJ2-7; D may be TRBD1 (5 bases). V was pared by 5 bases and J by 2 bases, with 10 bases between. This CDR3 is 13 amino acids long. Germline values: CDR1 KGHSH, CDR2 LQKENI. DNA for the CDR3: TGTGCCAGCTCATCTCAGGGTACCTACGAGCAGTACTTC. Residues: CASSSQGTYEQYF. The full variable domain, with the rest looked up from reference TRBV18 and TRBJ2-7, is NAGVMQNPRHLVRRRGQEARLRCSPMKGHSHVYWYRQLPEEGLKFMVYLQKENIIDESGMPKERFSAEFPKEGPSILRIQQVVRGDSAAYFCASSSQGTYEQYFGPGTRLTVT.

This clone was seen only once. This chain links TRBV7-2 with TRBJ2-3, with a tentative D call TRBD2 (5 bases). The CDR3 runs 12 residues. V lost 4 bases to trimming and J lost 8 bases, with 10 bases between them. Germline loops: CDR1 SGHTA, CDR2 FQGNSA. In DNA form, the CDR3 reads TGTGCCAGCAGCTGGGAGAAGGGTACGCAGTATTTT. It specifies CASSWEKGTQYF.

This clone appeared once. The chain has TRBV7-6 and TRBJ2-7; 10 bases match TRBD2. Germline CDR1 is SGHVS and CDR2 is FNYEAQ. The CDR3 sequence is 14 residues long. With V trimmed by 5 bases and J by 4 bases, 5 bases remained unmatched. The CDR3 DNA reads as TGTGCCAGCAGCCCGCTAGCGGGGGCGTACGAGCAGTACTTC. Protein product: CASSPLAGAYEQYF. Using reference TRBV7-6 and TRBJ2-7 for the parts outside the CDR3, the full variable domain is GAGVSQSPRYKVTKRGQDVALRCDPISGHVSLYWYRQALGQGPEFLTYFNYEAQQDKSGLPNDRFSAERPEGSISTLTIQRTEQRDSAMYRCASSPLAGAYEQYFGPGTRLTVT.

The chain links TRBV4-2 to TRBJ2-5, with TRBD2 matching over 13 bases. Looked up from germline, CDR1 is LGHNA and CDR2 is YNFKEQ. Germline trimming cut 3 bases from V and 13 bases from J; bases unmatched to any gene: 17. This CDR3 is 17 amino acids long. CDR3 in DNA: TGTGCCAGCAGCCAGATAACAGGAACTAGCGGGGGGGCCCCCATGTACTTC. Its translation is CASSQITGTSGGAPMYF.

This chain connects TRBV5-1 to TRBJ2-5, with D possibly TRBD2 on 6 matching bases. V lost 7 bases and J 3 bases, leaving 19 bases between the germline ends. Germline V gives CDR1 SGHRS, CDR2 YFSETQ. The length of the CDR3 is 15 residues. CDR3 DNA: TGCGCCAGCCGAGCCACGGGGGAGCCAGAAGAGACCCAGTACTTC. The encoded protein is CASRATGEPEETQYF.

The rearrangement links TRBV18 to TRBJ2-7, with D possibly matching TRBD1 (6 bases). Trimming cost V 5 bases and J 0 bases, with 17 bases left between them. Germline lookup yields CDR1 KGHSH and CDR2 LQKENI. This CDR3 is 16 amino acids long. CDR3 loop: CASSKTGTPFSYEQYF. The CDR3 DNA sequence: TGTGCCAGCTCAAAGACCGGGACACCGTTCTCCTACGAGCAGTACTTC. The full variable domain, with the rest looked up from reference TRBV18 and TRBJ2-7, is NAGVMQNPRHLVRRRGQEARLRCSPMKGHSHVYWYRQLPEEGLKFMVYLQKENIIDESGMPKERFSAEFPKEGPSILRIQQVVRGDSAAYFCASSKTGTPFSYEQYFGPGTRLTVT.

This sequence joins TRBV7-2 and TRBJ2-3, with D maybe TRBD1 (6 bases). V lost 3 bases and J lost 1, with 17 bases in between. CDR1 is SGHTA, CDR2 FQGNSA, per germline. This CDR3 is built from 17 residues. The CDR3 nucleotides read TGTGCCAGCAGCTTGATTCACAGGGTCTTGGGCACAGATACGCAGTATTTT. As protein: CASSLIHRVLGTDTQYF.

The chain recombines TRBV4-3 with TRBJ2-7; TRBD1 matches at 8 bases. This CDR3 spans 16 amino acids. Germline V gene data show CDR1 as LGHNA and CDR2 as YSLEER. With 1 base clipped from V and 4 bases from J, the junction kept 9 bases outside the gene matches. The CDR3 nucleotides are TGCGCCAGCAGCCAAGCAACGGGACAGGCCTTTTACGAGCAGTACTTC. Its translation is CASSQATGQAFYEQYF.

This chain uses TRBV10-3 with TRBJ1-1; 10 nucleotides align to TRBD1. Trimming removed 5 bases from V and 0 bases from J; junction bases left unmatched: 3. The germline V gene encodes CDR1 ENHRY and CDR2 SYGVKD. CDR3 length: 15 residues. CDR3 amino acids: CAISLTGGLNTEAFF. CDR3 in DNA: TGTGCCATCAGTTTGACAGGGGGCCTGAACACTGAAGCTTTCTTT.

V is TRBV2 and J is TRBJ2-3; D might be TRBD1 (6 bases). V was shortened by 4 bases and J by 2 bases, with 16 bases between the two germline ends. This CDR3 spans 16 amino acids. CDR1 is SNHLY and CDR2 is FYNNEI in the germline V gene. The CDR3 DNA follows: TGTGCCAGCAGTGTAGATGGGTACAGGGACACAGATACGCAGTATTTT. Translating it yields CASSVDGYRDTDTQYF. Full variable domain (rest looked up from reference TRBV2 and TRBJ2-3): EPEVTQTPSHQVTQMGQEVILRCVPISNHLYFYWYRQILGQKVEFLVSFYNNEISEKSEIFDDQFSVERPDGSNFTLKIRSTKLEDSAMYFCASSVDGYRDTDTQYFGPGTRLTVL.

This clone was counted a single time. This chain links TRBV5-1 with TRBJ2-3; TRBD1 agrees at 10 bases. CDR1 is SGHRS and CDR2 is YFSETQ in the germline V gene. This CDR3 is built from 13 residues. V trimming: 5 bases; J trimming: 5 bases; junction bases outside the gene matches: 2. This CDR3 is CASRDRGVDTQYF. The CDR3 region has the DNA TGCGCCAGCAGGGACAGGGGGGTAGATACGCAGTATTTT.

The rearrangement links TRBV11-3 to TRBJ1-6; a possible D gene is TRBD1 (6 bases). CDR1 and CDR2 (germline): SGHNT, YENEEA. Trimming took 7 bases from V and 9 from J, leaving 13 bases between them. The length of the CDR3 is 13 residues. DNA for the CDR3: TGTGCCAGCACACAGGGTGTGAGTTCACCCCTCCACTTT. As protein: CASTQGVSSPLHF. The full variable domain, in which reference TRBV11-3 and TRBJ1-6 provide the parts outside the CDR3, is EAGVVQSPRYKIIEKKQPVAFWCNPISGHNTLYWYLQNLGQGPELLIRYENEEAVDDSQLPKDRFSAERLKGVDSTLKIQPAELGDSAVYLCASTQGVSSPLHFGNGTRLTVT.

V is TRBV7-9 and J is TRBJ2-5, with 7 positions matching TRBD1. V lost 4 bases to trimming and J lost 1 base; unmatched junction nucleotides: 3. The CDR3 runs 14 residues. CDR1 is SEHNR, CDR2 FQNEAQ, per germline (reference sequence). This CDR3 reads CASSYGQAQETQYF. Here the CDR3 DNA reads TGTGCCAGCAGCTACGGACAGGCCCAAGAGACCCAGTACTTC. The full variable domain, with the rest looked up from reference TRBV7-9 and TRBJ2-5, is DTGVSQNPRHKITKRGQNVTFRCDPISEHNRLYWYRQTLGQGPEFLTYFQNEAQLEKSRLLSDRFSAERPKGSFSTLEIQRTEQGDSAMYLCASSYGQAQETQYFGPGTRLLVL.

The chain has TRBV7-2 and TRBJ2-1; 9 bases line up with TRBD2. Germline V gene lookup returns CDR1 SGHTA and CDR2 FQGNSA. Unmatched junction bases numbered 16, after V lost 4 bases and J lost 6 bases. This CDR3 comprises 18 residues. The CDR3 DNA sequence: TGTGCCAGCAGCTCGTTTGGGAGGGGAGCGGGGGGCCTCAATGAGCAGTTCTTC. Amino acids: CASSSFGRGAGGLNEQFF.

This sequence joins TRBV4-1 and TRBJ1-2, with D tentatively TRBD1 (6 bases). This CDR3 is built from 14 residues. Per germline, CDR1 MGHRA and CDR2 YSYEKL. The germline V and J ends were trimmed by 5 bases and 1 base, with 11 bases remaining between them. The CDR3 loop reads CASSFGTSNYGYTF. CDR3 coding DNA: TGCGCCAGCAGCTTCGGGACAAGTAACTATGGCTACACCTTC.

Regarding this clone: Other DNA sequences within the sample encode an identical CDR3. V usage is TRBV5-6 and J usage is TRBJ2-5; D gene unclear. Trimming cost V 1 base and J 3 bases, with 1 base left between them. CDR1 is SGHDT and CDR2 is YYEEEE in the germline V gene. The CDR3 spans 11 residues. The CDR3 protein is CASSLKETQYF. For the CDR3, the DNA is TGTGCCAGCAGCTTGAAAGAGACCCAGTACTTC.

This clone was seen a single time. This chain joins TRBV28 and TRBJ2-3; no clear D. Trimming took 6 bases from V and 2 from J, leaving 6 bases between them. The length of the CDR3 is 12 residues. Germline CDR1 MDHEN, CDR2 SYDVKM. The CDR3: CASRTYTDTQYF. The CDR3 DNA follows: TGTGCCAGCAGGACGTACACAGATACGCAGTATTTT.

This chain connects TRBV27 to TRBJ2-5; perhaps TRBD1 as D (5 bases). V was pared by 1 base and J by 0 bases, with 6 bases between. Per germline, CDR1 MNHEY and CDR2 SMNVEV (reference sequence). The CDR3 contains 14 residues. The CDR3 DNA is TGTGCCAGCAGTTTATGGGGCAACCAAGAGACCCAGTACTTC. Translation gives CASSLWGNQETQYF.

This rearrangement joins TRBV10-3 to TRBJ1-1; D gene unclear. V lost 0 bases, J lost 6 bases, and 8 bases lay in between. The CDR3 spans 13 residues. Germline CDR1 and CDR2: ENHRY and SYGVKD. The CDR3 is CAISESGQSEAFF. The CDR3 nucleotides read TGTGCCATCAGTGAGTCTGGTCAGTCTGAAGCTTTCTTT.

The chain is built from TRBV5-4 and TRBJ2-7; weak D call: TRBD1 (5 bases). The ends were cut back, 3 bases at V and 3 bases at J, with 7 bases in the middle. Germline V gene data show CDR1 as SGHNT and CDR2 as YYREEE (reference sequence). The CDR3 has 12 amino acids. CDR3 coding DNA: TGTGCCAGCAGCTCGGACAACTACGAGCAGTACTTC. Its protein product is CASSSDNYEQYF.